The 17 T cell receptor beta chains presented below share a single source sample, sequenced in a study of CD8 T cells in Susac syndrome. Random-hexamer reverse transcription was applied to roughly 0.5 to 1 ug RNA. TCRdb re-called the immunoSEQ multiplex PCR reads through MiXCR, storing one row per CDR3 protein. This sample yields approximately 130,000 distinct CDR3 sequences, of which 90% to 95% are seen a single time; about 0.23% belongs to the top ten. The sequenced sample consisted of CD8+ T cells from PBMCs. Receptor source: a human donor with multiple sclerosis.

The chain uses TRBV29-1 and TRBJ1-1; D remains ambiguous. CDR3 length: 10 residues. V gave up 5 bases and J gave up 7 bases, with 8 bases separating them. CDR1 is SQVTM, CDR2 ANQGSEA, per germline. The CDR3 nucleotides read TGCAGCGTTCGGAAGGTTGAAGCTTTCTTT. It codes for CSVRKVEAFF.

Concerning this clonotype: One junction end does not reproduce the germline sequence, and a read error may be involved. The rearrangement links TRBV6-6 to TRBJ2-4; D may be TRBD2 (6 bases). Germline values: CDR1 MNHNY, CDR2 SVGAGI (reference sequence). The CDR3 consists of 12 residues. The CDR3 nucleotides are TGTGCCAGCAATTACTCGGGGGACATTCAGTACTTC. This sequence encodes CASNYSGDIQYF.

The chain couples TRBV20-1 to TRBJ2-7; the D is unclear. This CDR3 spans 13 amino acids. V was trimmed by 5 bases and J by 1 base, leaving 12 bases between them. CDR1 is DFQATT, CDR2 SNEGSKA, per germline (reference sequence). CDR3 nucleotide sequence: TGCAGTGCTGGCCCAGTTGATTCCTACGAGCAGTACTTC. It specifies CSAGPVDSYEQYF.

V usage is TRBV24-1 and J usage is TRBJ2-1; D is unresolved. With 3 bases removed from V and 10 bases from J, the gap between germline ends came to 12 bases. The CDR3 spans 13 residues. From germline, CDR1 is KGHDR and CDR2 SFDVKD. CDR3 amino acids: CATSDPSDGEQFF. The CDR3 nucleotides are TGTGCCACCAGTGATCCGTCCGATGGGGAGCAGTTCTTC.

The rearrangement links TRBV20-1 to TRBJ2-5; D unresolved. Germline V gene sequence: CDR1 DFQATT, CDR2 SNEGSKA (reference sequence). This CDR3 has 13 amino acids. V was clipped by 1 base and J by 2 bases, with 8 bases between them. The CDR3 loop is CSARGRLQETQYF. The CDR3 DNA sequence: TGCAGTGCTAGAGGGCGGCTACAAGAGACCCAGTACTTC.

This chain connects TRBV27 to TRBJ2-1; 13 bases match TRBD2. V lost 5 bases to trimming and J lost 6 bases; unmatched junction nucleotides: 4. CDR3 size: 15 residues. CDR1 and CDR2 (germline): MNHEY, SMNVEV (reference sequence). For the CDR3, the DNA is TGTGCCAGCAGTCCACTAGCGGGAGGGCCCAATGAGCAGTTCTTC. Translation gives CASSPLAGGPNEQFF.

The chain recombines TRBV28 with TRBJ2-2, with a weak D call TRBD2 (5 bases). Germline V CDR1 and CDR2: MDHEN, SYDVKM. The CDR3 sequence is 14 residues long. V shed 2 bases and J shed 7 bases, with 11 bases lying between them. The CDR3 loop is CASSLMRVHGELFF. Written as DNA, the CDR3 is TGTGCCAGCAGTTTAATGCGGGTGCACGGGGAGCTGTTTTTT.

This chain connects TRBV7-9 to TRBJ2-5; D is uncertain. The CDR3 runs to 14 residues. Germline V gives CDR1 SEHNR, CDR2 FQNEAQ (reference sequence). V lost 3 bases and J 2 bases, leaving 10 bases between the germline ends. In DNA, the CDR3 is TGTGCCAGCAGCTTGAGGACGGATCAAGAGACCCAGTACTTC. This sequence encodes CASSLRTDQETQYF. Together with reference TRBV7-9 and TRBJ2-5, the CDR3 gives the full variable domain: DTGVSQNPRHKITKRGQNVTFRCDPISEHNRLYWYRQTLGQGPEFLTYFQNEAQLEKSRLLSDRFSAERPKGSFSTLEIQRTEQGDSAMYLCASSLRTDQETQYFGPGTRLLVL.

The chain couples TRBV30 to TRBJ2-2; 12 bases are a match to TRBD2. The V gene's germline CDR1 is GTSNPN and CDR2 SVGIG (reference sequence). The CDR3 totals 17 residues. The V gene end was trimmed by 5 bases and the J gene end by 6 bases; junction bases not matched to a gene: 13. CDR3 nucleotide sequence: TGTGCCTGGGACCCGACTAGCGGGGGCGTTTTTCCCGGGGAGCTGTTTTTT. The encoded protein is CAWDPTSGGVFPGELFF.

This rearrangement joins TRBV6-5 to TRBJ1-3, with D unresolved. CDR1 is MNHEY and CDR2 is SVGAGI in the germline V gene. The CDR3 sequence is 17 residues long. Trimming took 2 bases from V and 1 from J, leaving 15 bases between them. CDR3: CASSYGDPGLSGNTIYF. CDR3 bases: TGTGCCAGCAGTTACGGCGACCCAGGTCTATCTGGAAACACCATATATTTT.

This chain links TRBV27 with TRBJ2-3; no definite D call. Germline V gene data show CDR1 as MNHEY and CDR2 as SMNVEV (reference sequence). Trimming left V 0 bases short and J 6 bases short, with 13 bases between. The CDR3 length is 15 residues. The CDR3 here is CASSLSFLGMDTQYF. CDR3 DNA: TGTGCCAGCAGTTTATCTTTTCTAGGGATGGATACGCAGTATTTT.

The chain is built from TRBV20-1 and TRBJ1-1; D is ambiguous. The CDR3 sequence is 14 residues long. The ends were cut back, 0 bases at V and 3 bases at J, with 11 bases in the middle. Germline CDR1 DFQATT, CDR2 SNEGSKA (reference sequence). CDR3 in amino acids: CSAREFGSYTEAFF. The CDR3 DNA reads TGCAGTGCTAGAGAGTTCGGAAGTTACACTGAAGCTTTCTTT.

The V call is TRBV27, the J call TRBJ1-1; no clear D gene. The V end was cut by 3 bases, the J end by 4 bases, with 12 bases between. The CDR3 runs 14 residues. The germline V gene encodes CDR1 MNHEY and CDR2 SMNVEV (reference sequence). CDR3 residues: CASSLSYGFTEAFF. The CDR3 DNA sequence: TGTGCCAGCAGTTTGTCTTATGGTTTCACTGAAGCTTTCTTT.

CDR3 DNA: TGTGCCAGCATGAGAAAGGGGTTCAACGAGCAGTACTTC. This encodes CASMRKGFNEQYF. The rearrangement joins TRBV6-1 to TRBJ2-7, with D possibly TRBD1 on 5 matching bases. The germline V and J ends were trimmed by 7 bases and 5 bases, with 15 bases remaining between them. This CDR3 region has 13 residues. Germline V gene sequence: CDR1 MNHNS, CDR2 SASEGT.

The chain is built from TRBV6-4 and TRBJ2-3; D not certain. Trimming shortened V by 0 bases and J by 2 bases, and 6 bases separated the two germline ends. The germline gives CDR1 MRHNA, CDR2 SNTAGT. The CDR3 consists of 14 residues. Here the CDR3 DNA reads TGTGCCAGCAGTGACTCCCGGACCACAGATACGCAGTATTTT. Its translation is CASSDSRTTDTQYF.

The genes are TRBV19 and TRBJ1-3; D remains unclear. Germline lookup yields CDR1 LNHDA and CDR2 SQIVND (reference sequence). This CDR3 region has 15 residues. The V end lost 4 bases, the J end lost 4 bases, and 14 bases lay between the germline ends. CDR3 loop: CASSSGLLGGNTIYF. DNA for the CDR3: TGTGCCAGTAGTAGCGGACTTCTAGGAGGAAACACCATATATTTT.

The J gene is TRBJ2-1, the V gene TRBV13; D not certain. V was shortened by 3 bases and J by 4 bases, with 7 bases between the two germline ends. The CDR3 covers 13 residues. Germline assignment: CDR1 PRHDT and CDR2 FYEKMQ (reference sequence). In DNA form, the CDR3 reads TGTGCCAGCAGCTTCAGTCATTACAATGAGCAGTTCTTC. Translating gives CASSFSHYNEQFF.